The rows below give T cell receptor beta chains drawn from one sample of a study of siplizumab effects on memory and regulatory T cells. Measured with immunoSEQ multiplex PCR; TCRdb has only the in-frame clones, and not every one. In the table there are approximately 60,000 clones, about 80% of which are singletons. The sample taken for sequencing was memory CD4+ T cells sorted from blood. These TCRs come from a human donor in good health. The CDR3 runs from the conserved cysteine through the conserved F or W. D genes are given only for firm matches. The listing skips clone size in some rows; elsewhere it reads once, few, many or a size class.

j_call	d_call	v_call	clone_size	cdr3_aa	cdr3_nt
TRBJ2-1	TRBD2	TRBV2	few	CASSGIREGEQFF	TGTGCCAGCAGTGGGATCCGGGAGGGAGAGCAGTTCTTC
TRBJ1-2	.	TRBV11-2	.	CASSLGAGANYGYTF	TGTGCCAGCAGCTTAGGGGCAGGGGCGAACTATGGCTACACCTTC
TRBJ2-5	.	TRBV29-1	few	CSVRIQETQYF	TGCAGCGTTCGAATCCAAGAGACCCAGTACTTC
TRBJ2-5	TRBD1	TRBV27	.	CASSGTGWETQYF	TGTGCCAGCAGCGGGACAGGGTGGGAGACCCAGTACTTC
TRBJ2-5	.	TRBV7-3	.	CASSLRASTRQETQYF	TGTGCCAGCAGCTTAAGGGCTAGCACCCGTCAGGAGACCCAGTACTTC
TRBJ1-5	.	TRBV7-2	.	CASSLDGSSNQPQHF	TGTGCCAGCAGCTTAGACGGGTCTAGCAATCAGCCCCAGCATTTT
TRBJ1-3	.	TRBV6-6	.	CASRTTGNTIYF	TGTGCCAGCAGAACAACTGGAAACACCATATATTTT
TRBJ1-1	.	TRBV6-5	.	CASSKPGALEAFF	TGTGCCAGCAGCAAGCCAGGGGCCCTTGAAGCTTTCTTT
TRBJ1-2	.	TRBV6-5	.	CASSSPRDGYTF	TGTGCCAGCAGTTCCCCCAGGGATGGCTACACCTTC
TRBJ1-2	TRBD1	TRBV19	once	CARTGTGYYGYTF	TGTGCCAGAACCGGGACAGGGTACTATGGCTACACCTTC
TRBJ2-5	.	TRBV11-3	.	CASSLGVQETQYF	TGTGCCAGCAGCTTAGGCGTACAAGAGACCCAGTACTTC
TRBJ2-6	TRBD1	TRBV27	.	CASSLIRGQGASTGANVLTF	TGTGCCAGCAGTTTGATTCGGGGACAGGGGGCGTCAACTGGGGCCAACGTCCTGACTTTC
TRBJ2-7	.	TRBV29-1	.	CSGRVTMHEQYF	TGCAGCGGCAGGGTAACCATGCACGAGCAGTACTTC
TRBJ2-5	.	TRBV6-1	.	CASRPPGRDQETQYF	TGTGCCAGCAGACCTCCGGGACGCGACCAAGAGACCCAGTACTTC
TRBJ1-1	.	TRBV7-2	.	CASSLHPNTEAFF	TGTGCCAGCAGCTTACATCCGAACACTGAAGCTTTCTTT
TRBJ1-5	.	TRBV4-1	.	CASSQDRGGQPQHF	TGCGCCAGCAGCCAAGATAGGGGGGGTCAGCCCCAGCATTTT
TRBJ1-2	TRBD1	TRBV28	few	CASSLGQGGGYTF	TGTGCCAGCAGCCTAGGACAGGGAGGCGGCTACACCTTC
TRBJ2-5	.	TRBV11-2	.	CASSLGGAAVAVTQYF	TGTGCCAGCAGCTTAGGTGGGGCGGCCGTCGCAGTGACCCAGTACTTC